Following are 9 T cell receptor beta chains from one sample sequenced in a study of T cells expressing NK-cell markers. Following a re-call of the 5' RACE reads, TCRdb has one entry per CDR3 protein and lacks DNA. The sample features about 430,000 distinct CDR3 sequences, with over 1.1% in its top ten. The sample was blood T cells: a sorted CD56 or NKG2C T cell subset, CD4+ or CD8+ T cells, or bulk PBMC T cells (not recorded which). The receptors shown here come from a woman aged 45-65 years in good health.

The gene calls are TRBV5-1 and TRBJ2-5; TCRdb gives TRBD2 as the D gene, but with no DNA this cannot be confirmed. The CDR3 has 15 amino acids. Germline V gene sequence: CDR1 SGHRS, CDR2 YFSETQ. The chain's CDR3 is CASSLGLVGLETQYF.

The chain combines TRBV12-3 or TRBV12-4 with TRBJ1-1. The CDR3 is made up of 14 amino acids. The CDR3 region is CASSLGRSGTEAFF.

CDR3 residues: CAWTPLVEAFF. This sequence joins TRBV30 and TRBJ1-1. CDR1 is GTSNPN, CDR2 SVGIG, per germline (reference sequence). The CDR3 is 11 residues long.

The CDR3 spells CASSLGPWRSAYNEQFF. The chain joins TRBV11-2 to TRBJ2-1. CDR3 size: 17 residues. Germline values: CDR1 SGHAT, CDR2 FQNNGV.

CDR3: CASSLLVRDRAGEQYF. The genes are TRBV28 and TRBJ2-7; TCRdb outputs TRBD1, but without DNA this stays unchecked. There are 16 residues in the CDR3. Germline CDR1 reads MDHEN; CDR2 reads SYDVKM. The full variable domain, with the rest looked up from reference TRBV28 and TRBJ2-7, is DVKVTQSSRYLVKRTGEKVFLECVQDMDHENMFWYRQDPGLGLRLIYFSYDVKMKEKGDIPEGYSVSREKKERFSLILESASTNQTSMYLCASSLLVRDRAGEQYFGPGTRLTVT.

The chain carries TRBV7-3 and TRBJ2-3; the D call from TCRdb, TRBD1, cannot be confirmed without DNA. The CDR3 consists of 14 residues. Germline lookup yields CDR1 SGHTA and CDR2 FQGTGA. The CDR3 loop reads CASSPQTGPDTQYF.

The chain combines TRBV11-2 with TRBJ2-1; TCRdb outputs TRBD2, but without DNA this stays unchecked. The germline V gene has CDR1 SGHAT and CDR2 FQNNGV. The length of the CDR3 is 16 residues. CDR3 in amino acids: CASSRGASGAYNEQFF.

The chain is built from TRBV12-3 or TRBV12-4 and TRBJ1-4; TCRdb's assignment of TRBD1 cannot be checked, as there is no DNA. The CDR3 length is 15 residues. The CDR3 sequence: CASSFRQGLNEKLFF.

CDR3 sequence reads: CASSQDRFRGARTEAFF. V usage is TRBV4-1 and J usage is TRBJ1-1; checking the TCRdb D call of TRBD1 is not possible without DNA. The CDR3 covers 17 residues. Germline V gene lookup returns CDR1 MGHRA and CDR2 YSYEKL.